The clone carrying this T cell receptor beta chain has more than one count but fewer than ten. No antigen is known for it. This sample stems from a study of a mutant IDH1 vaccine in newly diagnosed glioma. Study overall: The initiation of vaccination occurred 4-6 weeks after radiotherapy alone, or with temozolomide cycles. Patients were pretreated with radiotherapy, temozolomide, or both, mostly both. Males made up 62.5% and females approximately 38% of treated patients, whose mean age was roughly 40 years.

Trimming removed 1 base at V and 4 bases at J, with 11 bases between. Per the germline V gene, CDR1 is SGHNT and CDR2 is YYREEE (reference sequence). The CDR3 sequence is 14 residues long. Time point described: week 47, end of study. The content of each vaccine dose was 300 ug of mutant IDH1 20-mer peptide, and topical imiquimod accompanied it. Newly diagnosed WHO grade 3 or 4 IDH1-mutant, ATRX-lost astrocytomas were identified in the donors. TCRdb keeps only in-frame clones here, not all; method: immunoSEQ multiplex PCR. This table holds 50,000 to 55,000 clones, about 61% found once. The rearrangement joins TRBV5-4 to TRBJ1-1; the D gene is possibly TRBD1 (5 bases). Sequences were derived from peripheral blood mononuclear cells (PBMCs), sampled from a glioma patient whose treatment included an IDH1 peptide vaccine. This TCR was recovered from a middle-aged man with glioma. Some clones in this sample may be carry-over from other donors' samples. In nucleotides, the CDR3 is TGTGCCAGCAGCTTGATTGGGGGGAGCACTGAAGCTTTCTTT. Its translation is CASSLIGGSTEAFF.